Described below is a single TCR beta chain sequence and its context. The target of this receptor is not known. Base qualities are not recorded, but no much larger clone differs from it by a single base. These data belong to a study of blood T cell repertoires in COVID-19 (dated by TCRdb to the early 2020s). Turning to the overall study: Collaborator samples came from the United States, Italy and Spain and covered acute and convalescent phases of COVID-19. The samples were drawn from two sources: the first 160 participants of the ongoing ImmuneRACE study, and 1,200 or so subjects contributed by 6 global collaborators. Nearly every sample came with metadata listing a de-identified subject ID, COVID-19 status, age in years and sex. HLA class I and class II types, where available, came from metadata supplied by the sample provider rather than from assay-based typing. The prospective study material was composed of cDNA or gDNA derived from T cells, B-cell-depleted T cells, or PBMCs. The repertoires were made available in a free public database intended to serve as a resource for research on the immune response to SARS-CoV-2. Deeply sampled blood TCRbeta repertoires from subjects exposed to, actively infected with, or recovered from COVID-19 were included in the dataset. What the research found in general, with its limitations: The quantity of clinical and demographic metadata differed by source and by participant and was supplied without curation.

TCRbeta CDR3 regions were amplified from genomic DNA by means of the immunoSEQ Assay, a bias-controlled multiplex PCR. In the source study's methods: The number of nucleated cells in each sample was estimated by amplification of reference gene primers within the assay. To quantify the absolute abundance of each unique TCRbeta CDR3 rearrangement, sequence reads were collapsed and filtered. For each sample, productive Simpson clonality was calculated as the square root of Simpson's diversity index over productive rearrangements. TCRdb carries this immuneACCESS record with in-frame sequences only. Its versions omit some clonotypes, under half of them owing to an unresolved V gene in the studies checked, with the rest unexplained. V and J calls plus clone size are reproduced from that table; the DNA served to infer D and trimming. This sample lists some 490,000 clones; around nine tenths were detected once. Roughly 8% of the sample lies in the top ten.

From a lookup of the germline V gene (reference sequence), CDR1 and CDR2 are MNHEY and SMNVEV. V ends up 6 bases short and J 6 bases short, with an unmatched junction base count of 11. The CDR3 spans 15 residues, from the cysteine through the phenylalanine. The CDR3 DNA has 45 bases and is translated from base 1. Enrolling through a virtual design, the prospective study's participants ranged in age from roughly 18 to 89 years and lived across roughly 23 United States geographic areas. To assign participants to cohorts, the prospective study relied on clinical history that participants themselves reported in a screening survey and a study questionnaire. ImmuneRACE Cohort 3 recovered participants were defined by two consecutive negative NP/OP PCR tests, healthcare professional clearance, or symptom resolution. Mobile phlebotomists in the prospective study collected whole blood, serum and a nasopharyngeal or oropharyngeal swab from every participant. Prospective study participants could optionally give additional blood draws and questionnaires over a roughly two-month period. Before DNA extraction, blood samples from the prospective study were shipped at room temperature or frozen.

This TCR was recovered from a woman in her sixties or seventies who had recovered from COVID-19. The sequence links TRBV27 to TRBJ2-7; 10 bases in the middle match TRBD1. Sequenced material: PBMCs or T cells enriched from blood (not recorded which). The CDR3 protein is CASRPRQGALGEQYF. The DNA sequence is TGTGCCAGCAGGCCTCGACAGGGGGCGCTCGGCGAGCAGTACTTC.